What follows are 9 T cell receptor beta chains derived from one specimen sequenced in a study of blood T cell repertoires in COVID-19. Sequencing used immunoSEQ multiplex PCR; TCRdb keeps in-frame clones, though not all of them. This sample has under 200,000 clones, with approximately 88% found just once. Source material: PBMCs or T cells enriched from blood (not recorded which). These receptors came from an older woman who had recovered from COVID-19.

This clone occurred a few times. This chain joins TRBV12-3 or TRBV12-4 and TRBJ2-3, with no clear D. V shed 6 bases and J shed 6 bases, with 7 bases lying between them. This CDR3 is 11 amino acids long. The CDR3 reads CASSLRDTQYF. For the CDR3, the DNA is TGTGCCAGCAGCCTGAGGGATACGCAGTATTTT.

The rearrangement uses TRBV21-1 and TRBJ1-5; the table's D call of TRBD1 was not tested on the DNA. TRBV21-1 is annotated as a pseudogene. The CDR3 is made up of 21 amino acids. The CDR3 reads CAHLPSSTGTGGIGSNQPQHF. CDR3 nucleotides: TGTGCCCACCTCCCCAGCAGCACAGGGACAGGGGGCATCGGGAGCAATCAGCCCCAGCATTTT.

This clone was observed a single time. The rearrangement joins TRBV3-1 (or the pseudogene TRBV3-2) to TRBJ2-5, with D unclear. The length of the CDR3 is 12 residues. The germline V gene encodes CDR1 LGHDT and CDR2 YNNKEL (reference sequence). V dropped 2 bases and J dropped 3 bases, with 4 bases sitting between them. CDR3 DNA: TGTGCCAGCAGCCAATCCAAAGAGACCCAGTACTTC. This encodes CASSQSKETQYF.

The chain uses TRBV30 and TRBJ1-2, with no clear D. CDR1 and CDR2 from the germline V gene are GTSNPN and SVGIG (reference sequence). This CDR3 is built from 13 residues. The ends were cut back, 3 bases at V and 7 bases at J, with 15 bases in the middle. The CDR3 coding sequence is TGTGCCTGGAGGGTTTTCTCTGCGGGTGGCTACACCTTC. This translates into CAWRVFSAGGYTF.

This chain connects TRBV3-1 (or the pseudogene TRBV3-2) to TRBJ2-3, with 11 positions matching TRBD2. V gave up 1 base and J gave up 15 bases; unmatched junction bases: 12. The CDR3 is 15 residues long. Per germline, CDR1 LGHDT and CDR2 YNNKEL (reference sequence). The CDR3 spells CASSQVTILAGVLYF. The CDR3 DNA reads TGTGCCAGCAGCCAAGTAACCATACTAGCGGGAGTCCTATATTTT.

V is TRBV4-1 and J is TRBJ2-7; D gene uncertain. V lost 0 bases and J 4 bases, leaving 10 bases between the germline ends. The CDR3 totals 14 residues. CDR1 and CDR2 (germline): MGHRA, YSYEKL. The CDR3 loop is CASSQDPMRYEQYF. CDR3 DNA sequence: TGCGCCAGCAGCCAAGATCCCATGAGGTACGAGCAGTACTTC.

This sequence joins TRBV4-2 and TRBJ1-3, with 7 positions matching TRBD1. Germline V gene sequence: CDR1 LGHNA, CDR2 YNFKEQ. Losses at the gene ends were 6 bases for V and 0 bases for J; bases not matched to a gene: 5. The CDR3 is made up of 15 amino acids. CDR3: CASRLDRDSGNTIYF. CDR3 sequence (DNA): TGTGCCAGCAGGTTAGACAGGGACTCTGGAAACACCATATATTTT.

The chain uses TRBV3-1 (or the pseudogene TRBV3-2) and TRBJ1-4, with D possibly TRBD1 on 5 matching bases. CDR1 is LGHDT, CDR2 YNNKEL, per germline (reference sequence). This CDR3 is 14 amino acids long. V was trimmed by 4 bases and J by 8 bases, leaving 14 bases between them. CDR3 DNA sequence: TGTGCCAGCAGCCCGCCTGGTCAGGGAGAAAAACTGTTTTTT. It codes for CASSPPGQGEKLFF.

V usage is TRBV10-2 and J usage is TRBJ2-1; tentative D call: TRBD1 (6 bases). Looked up from germline, CDR1 is WSHSY and CDR2 is SAAADI. CDR3 length: 13 residues. Trimming left V 8 bases short and J 0 bases short, with 8 bases between. The CDR3, as DNA: TGCGCCAGCCAGGGGAGCTCCTACAATGAGCAGTTCTTC. Protein: CASQGSSYNEQFF.